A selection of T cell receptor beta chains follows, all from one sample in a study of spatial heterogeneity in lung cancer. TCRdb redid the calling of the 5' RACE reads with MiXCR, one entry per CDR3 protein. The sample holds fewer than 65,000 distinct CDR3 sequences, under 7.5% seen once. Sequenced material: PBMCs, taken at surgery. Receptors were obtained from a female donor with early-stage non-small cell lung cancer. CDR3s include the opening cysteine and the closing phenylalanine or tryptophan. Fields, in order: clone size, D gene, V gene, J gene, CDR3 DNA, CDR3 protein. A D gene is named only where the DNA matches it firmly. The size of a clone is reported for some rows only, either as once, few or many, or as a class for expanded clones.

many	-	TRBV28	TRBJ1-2	TGTGCCAGTCAGGCCAGGGGAGGCTACACCTTC	CASQARGGYTF
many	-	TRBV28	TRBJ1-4	TGTGCCAGCAGTTTTGACAGCCCTAATGAAAAACTGTTTTTT	CASSFDSPNEKLFF
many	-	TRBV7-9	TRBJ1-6	TGTGCCAGCAGCTCCGACAGCTACAATTCACCCCTCCACTTT	CASSSDSYNSPLHF
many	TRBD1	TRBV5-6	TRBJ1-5	TGTGCCAGCAGCTTCCAAGGGGGCTATAGCAATCAGCCCCAGCATTTT	CASSFQGGYSNQPQHF
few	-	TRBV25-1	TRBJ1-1	TGTGCCAGCAGCAGGGACCGCCGCGCAGCTTTCTTT	CASSRDRRAAFF
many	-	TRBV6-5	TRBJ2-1	TGTGCCAGCAAAAGGACGGATGAGCAGTTCTTC	CASKRTDEQFF
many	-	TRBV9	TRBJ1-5	TGTGCCAGCAGCGTAGGGGTAGGTAGGCCCCAGCATTTT	CASSVGVGRPQHF
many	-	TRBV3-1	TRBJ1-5	TGTGCCAGCAGCCGAGGGGGTCATCAGCCCCAGCATTTT	CASSRGGHQPQHF
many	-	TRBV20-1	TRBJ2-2	TGCAGTGCTAGAGATGACGGAAACACCGGGGAGCTGTTTTTT	CSARDDGNTGELFF
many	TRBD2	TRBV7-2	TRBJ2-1	TGTGCCAGCAGCCTAGAGGCTGCTAGCGGCGAGCAGTTCTTC	CASSLEAASGEQFF
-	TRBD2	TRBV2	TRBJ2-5	TGTGCCAGCAGGAGATTAGCGGGAGAAGAGACCCAGTACTTC	CASRRLAGEETQYF
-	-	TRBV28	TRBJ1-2	TGTGCCAGCAGTTTAACCAGAGGCTATGGCTACACCTTC	CASSLTRGYGYTF
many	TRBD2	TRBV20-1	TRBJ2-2	TGCAGTAAGAGCGGGGCGAACACCGGGGAGCTGTTTTTT	CSKSGANTGELFF
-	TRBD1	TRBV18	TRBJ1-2	TGTGCCAGCTCCCAAGGACAGGGCGTCTATGGCTACACCTTC	CASSQGQGVYGYTF
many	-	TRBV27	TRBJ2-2	TGTGCCAGCAGGAAACCCCCCGGGGAGCTGTTTTTT	CASRKPPGELFF
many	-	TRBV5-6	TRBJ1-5	TGTGCCAGCAGCTCGTCGTGGGCAGTAGGGGATCAGCCCCAGCATTTT	CASSSSWAVGDQPQHF
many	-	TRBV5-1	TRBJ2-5	TGCGCCAGCAGCTTGCGCGACAGACAAGAGACCCAGTACTTC	CASSLRDRQETQYF
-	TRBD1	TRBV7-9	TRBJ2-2	TGTGCCAGCAGCCCCCCGGGACAGGGGGCCGGGGAGCTGTTTTTT	CASSPPGQGAGELFF
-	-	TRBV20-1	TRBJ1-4	TGCAGTGCTGTCCCGGTAGGGAATGAAAAACTGTTTTTT	CSAVPVGNEKLFF
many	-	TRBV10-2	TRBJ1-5	TGCGCCAGCAGTGAAGGTCAGCAACATCAGCCCCAGCATTTT	CASSEGQQHQPQHF
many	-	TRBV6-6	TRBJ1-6	TGTGCCAGCAGTTACCCAGGGCGGGATTCACCCCTCCACTTT	CASSYPGRDSPLHF
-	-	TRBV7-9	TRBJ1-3	TGTGCCAGCAGATCCGGACAGGGAAACACCATATATTTT	CASRSGQGNTIYF
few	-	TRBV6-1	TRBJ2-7	TGTGCCGCCCAAGGTAACCTCTACGAGCAGTACTTC	CAAQGNLYEQYF
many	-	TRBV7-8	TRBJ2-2	TGTGCCAGCAGCTTAGCCGGGACCGGGGAGCTGTTTTTT	CASSLAGTGELFF
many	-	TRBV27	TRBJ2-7	TGTGCCAGCAGCCCGACTACTCCGCCCTACGAGCAGTACTTC	CASSPTTPPYEQYF
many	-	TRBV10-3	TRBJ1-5	TGTGCCACAGGGCCCGAGGGCAATCAGCCCCAGCATTTT	CATGPEGNQPQHF
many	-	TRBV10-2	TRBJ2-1	TGCGCCAGCAGTGTCAGCATTGAGCAGTTCTTC	CASSVSIEQFF
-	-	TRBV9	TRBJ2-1	TGTGCCAGCAGCGGACCCGGAGGTGAGCAGTTCTTC	CASSGPGGEQFF
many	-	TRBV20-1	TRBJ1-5	TGCAGTACAAACCAGGGAAATCAGCCCCAGCATTTT	CSTNQGNQPQHF
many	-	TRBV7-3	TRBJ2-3	TGTGCCAGCAGCCTTAGGCGGGCGGCGAGCACAGATACGCAGTATTTT	CASSLRRAASTDTQYF
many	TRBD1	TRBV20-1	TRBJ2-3	TGCAGTGCTATCGACAGGGTGGGAACAGATACGCAGTATTTT	CSAIDRVGTDTQYF
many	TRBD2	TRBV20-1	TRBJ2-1	TGCAGGGCCGACCGGGGACTAGCGGGGGACCGACCCTACAATGAGCAGTTCTTC	CRADRGLAGDRPYNEQFF
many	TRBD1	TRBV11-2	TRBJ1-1	TGTGCCAGCAGCTTAGACAGAACAGGGGGCGCGGGAGCTTTCTTT	CASSLDRTGGAGAFF